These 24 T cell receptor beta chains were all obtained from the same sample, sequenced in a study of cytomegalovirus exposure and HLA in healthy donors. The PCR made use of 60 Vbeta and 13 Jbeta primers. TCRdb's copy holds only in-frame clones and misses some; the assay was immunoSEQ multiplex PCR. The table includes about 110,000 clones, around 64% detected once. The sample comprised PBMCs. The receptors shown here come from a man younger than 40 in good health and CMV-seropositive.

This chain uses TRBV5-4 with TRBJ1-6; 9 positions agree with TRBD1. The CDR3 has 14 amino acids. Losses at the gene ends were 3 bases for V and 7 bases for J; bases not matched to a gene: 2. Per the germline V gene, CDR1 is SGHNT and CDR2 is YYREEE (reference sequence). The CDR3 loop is CASSWDRDNSPLHF. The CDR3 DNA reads TGTGCCAGCAGCTGGGACAGGGACAATTCACCCCTCCACTTT. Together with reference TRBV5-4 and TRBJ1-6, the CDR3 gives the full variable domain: ETGVTQSPTHLIKTRGQQVTLRCSSQSGHNTVSWYQQALGQGPQFIFQYYREEENGRGNFPPRFSGLQFPNYSSELNVNALELDDSALYLCASSWDRDNSPLHFGNGTRLTVT.

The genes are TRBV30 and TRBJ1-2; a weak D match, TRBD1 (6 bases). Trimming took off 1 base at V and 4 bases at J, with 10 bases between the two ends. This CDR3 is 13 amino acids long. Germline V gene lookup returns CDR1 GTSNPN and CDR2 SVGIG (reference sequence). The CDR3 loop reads CAWSEDSFYGYTF. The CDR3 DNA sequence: TGTGCCTGGAGTGAGGACAGTTTCTATGGCTACACCTTC.

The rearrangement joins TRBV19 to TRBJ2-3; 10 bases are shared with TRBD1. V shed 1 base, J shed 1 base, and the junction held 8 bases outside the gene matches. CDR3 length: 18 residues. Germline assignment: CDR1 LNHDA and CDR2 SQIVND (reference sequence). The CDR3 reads CASSIVTLTGGGTDTQYF. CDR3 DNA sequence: TGTGCCAGTAGTATAGTCACCTTGACAGGGGGCGGCACAGATACGCAGTATTTT.

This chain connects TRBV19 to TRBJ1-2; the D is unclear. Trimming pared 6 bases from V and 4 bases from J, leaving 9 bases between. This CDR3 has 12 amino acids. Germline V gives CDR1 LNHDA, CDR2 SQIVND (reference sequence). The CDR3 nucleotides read TGTGCCAGTAGAGAAACAGTCTATGGCTACACCTTC. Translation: CASRETVYGYTF.

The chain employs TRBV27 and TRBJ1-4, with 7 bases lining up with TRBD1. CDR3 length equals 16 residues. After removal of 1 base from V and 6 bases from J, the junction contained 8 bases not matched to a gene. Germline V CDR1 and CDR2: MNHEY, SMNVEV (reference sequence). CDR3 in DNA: TGTGCCAGCAGTTTATTACAGGGGAGGAGAGATGAAAAACTGTTTTTT. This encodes CASSLLQGRRDEKLFF.

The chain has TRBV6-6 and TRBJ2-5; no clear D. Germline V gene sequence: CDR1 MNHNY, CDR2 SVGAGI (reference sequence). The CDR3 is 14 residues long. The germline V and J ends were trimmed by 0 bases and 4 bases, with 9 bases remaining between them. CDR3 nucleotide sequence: TGTGCCAGCAGTTACTCGGAACGCGGAGAGACCCAGTACTTC. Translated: CASSYSERGETQYF.

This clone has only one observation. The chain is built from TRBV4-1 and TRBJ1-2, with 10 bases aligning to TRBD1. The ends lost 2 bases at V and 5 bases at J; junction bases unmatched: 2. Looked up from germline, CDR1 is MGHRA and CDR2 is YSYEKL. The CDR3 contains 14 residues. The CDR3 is CASSQPGQGYGYTF. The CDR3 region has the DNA TGCGCCAGCAGCCAACCGGGACAGGGGTATGGCTACACCTTC.

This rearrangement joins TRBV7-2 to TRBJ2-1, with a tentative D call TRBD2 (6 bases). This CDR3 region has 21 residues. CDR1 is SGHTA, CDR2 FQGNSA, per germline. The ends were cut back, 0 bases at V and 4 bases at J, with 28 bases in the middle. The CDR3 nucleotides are TGTGCCAGCAGCTTAGCTTCAGACCGACTAGAACAACCCCTTGAGTACAATGAGCAGTTCTTC. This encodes CASSLASDRLEQPLEYNEQFF.

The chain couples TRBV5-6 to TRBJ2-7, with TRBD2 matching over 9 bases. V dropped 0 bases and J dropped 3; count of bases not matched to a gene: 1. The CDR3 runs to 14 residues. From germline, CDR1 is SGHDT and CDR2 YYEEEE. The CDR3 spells CASSLGLADYEQYF. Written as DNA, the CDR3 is TGTGCCAGCAGCTTGGGACTAGCGGACTACGAGCAGTACTTC.

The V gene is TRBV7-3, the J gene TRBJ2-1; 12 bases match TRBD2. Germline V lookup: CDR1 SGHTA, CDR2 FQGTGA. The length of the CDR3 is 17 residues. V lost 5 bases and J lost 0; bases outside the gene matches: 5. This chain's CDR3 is CASSRTSGASSYNEQFF. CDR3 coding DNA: TGTGCCAGCAGCAGGACTAGCGGGGCCAGCTCCTACAATGAGCAGTTCTTC.

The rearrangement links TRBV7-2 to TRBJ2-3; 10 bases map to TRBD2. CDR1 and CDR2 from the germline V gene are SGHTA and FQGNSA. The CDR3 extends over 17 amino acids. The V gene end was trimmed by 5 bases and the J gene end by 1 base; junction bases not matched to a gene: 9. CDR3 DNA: TGTGCCAGCAGCCCGGGGCTAGCGGGAGTGGGCACAGATACGCAGTATTTT. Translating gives CASSPGLAGVGTDTQYF.

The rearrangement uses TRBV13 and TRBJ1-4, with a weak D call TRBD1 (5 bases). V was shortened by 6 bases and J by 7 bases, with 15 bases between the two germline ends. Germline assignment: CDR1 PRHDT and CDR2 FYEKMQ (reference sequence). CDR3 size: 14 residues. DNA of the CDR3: TGTGCCAGCAGTACAGGTCAAGATCGTGAAAAACTGTTTTTT. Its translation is CASSTGQDREKLFF.

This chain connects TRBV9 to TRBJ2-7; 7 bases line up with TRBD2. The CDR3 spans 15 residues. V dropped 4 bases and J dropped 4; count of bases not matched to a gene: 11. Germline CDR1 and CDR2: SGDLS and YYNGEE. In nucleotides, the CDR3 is TGTGCCAGCAGCCCCCGGACTAGAAGGATTTACGAGCAGTACGTC. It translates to CASSPRTRRIYEQYV.

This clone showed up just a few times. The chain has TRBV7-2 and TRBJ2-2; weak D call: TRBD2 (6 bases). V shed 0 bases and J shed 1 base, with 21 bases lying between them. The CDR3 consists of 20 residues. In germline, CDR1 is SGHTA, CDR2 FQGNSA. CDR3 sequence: CASSLASVLAWGKNTGELFF. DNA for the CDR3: TGTGCCAGCAGCTTAGCCAGTGTACTAGCCTGGGGAAAGAACACCGGGGAGCTGTTTTTT.

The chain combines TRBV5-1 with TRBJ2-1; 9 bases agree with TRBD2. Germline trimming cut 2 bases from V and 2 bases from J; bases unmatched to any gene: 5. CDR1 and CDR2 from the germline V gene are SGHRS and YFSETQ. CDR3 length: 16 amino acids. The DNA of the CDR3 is TGCGCCAGCAGCTTCTCTAGCGGGGCTACCTACAATGAGCAGTTCTTC. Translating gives CASSFSSGATYNEQFF. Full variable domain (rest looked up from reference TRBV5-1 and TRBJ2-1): KAGVTQTPRYLIKTRGQQVTLSCSPISGHRSVSWYQQTPGQGLQFLFEYFSETQRNKGNFPGRFSGRQFSNSRSEMNVSTLELGDSALYLCASSFSSGATYNEQFFGPGTRLTVL.

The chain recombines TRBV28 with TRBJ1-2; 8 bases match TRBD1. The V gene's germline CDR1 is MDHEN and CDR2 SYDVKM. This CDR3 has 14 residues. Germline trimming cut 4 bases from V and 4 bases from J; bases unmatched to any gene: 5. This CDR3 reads CASSSPGQVYGYTF. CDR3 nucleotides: TGTGCCAGCAGTTCTCCGGGACAGGTCTATGGCTACACCTTC.

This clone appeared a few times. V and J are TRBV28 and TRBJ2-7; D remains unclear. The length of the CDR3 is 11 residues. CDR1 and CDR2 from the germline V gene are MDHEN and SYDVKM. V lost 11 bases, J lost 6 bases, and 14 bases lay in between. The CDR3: CAGKTLPEQYV. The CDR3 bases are TGTGCCGGCAAGACTCTTCCCGAGCAGTACGTC.

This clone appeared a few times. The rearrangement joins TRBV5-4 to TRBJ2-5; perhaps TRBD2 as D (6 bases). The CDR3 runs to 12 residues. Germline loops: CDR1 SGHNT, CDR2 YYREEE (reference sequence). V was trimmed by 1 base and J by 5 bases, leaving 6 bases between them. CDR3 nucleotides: TGTGCCAGCAGCTTGCGGGAGGAGACCCAGTACTTC. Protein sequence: CASSLREETQYF. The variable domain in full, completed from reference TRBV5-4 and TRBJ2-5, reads ETGVTQSPTHLIKTRGQQVTLRCSSQSGHNTVSWYQQALGQGPQFIFQYYREEENGRGNFPPRFSGLQFPNYSSELNVNALELDDSALYLCASSLREETQYFGPGTRLLVL.

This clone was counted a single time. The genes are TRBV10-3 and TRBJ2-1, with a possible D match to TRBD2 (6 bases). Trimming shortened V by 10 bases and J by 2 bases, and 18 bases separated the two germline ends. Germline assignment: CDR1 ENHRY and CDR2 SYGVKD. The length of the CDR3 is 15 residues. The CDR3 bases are TGTGCCACCAGATGGGGAGGAGCTACCTACAATGAGCAGTTCTTC. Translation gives CATRWGGATYNEQFF.

The CDR3 bases are TGTGCCAGCGGCCAACGTTCAGGGGGCGACAATGAGCAGTTCTTC. This gives the protein CASGQRSGGDNEQFF. The chain couples TRBV2 to TRBJ2-1; 8 bases fit TRBD1. This CDR3 is built from 15 residues. Losses at the gene ends were 8 bases for V and 5 bases for J; bases not matched to a gene: 11. CDR1 is SNHLY, CDR2 FYNNEI, per germline.

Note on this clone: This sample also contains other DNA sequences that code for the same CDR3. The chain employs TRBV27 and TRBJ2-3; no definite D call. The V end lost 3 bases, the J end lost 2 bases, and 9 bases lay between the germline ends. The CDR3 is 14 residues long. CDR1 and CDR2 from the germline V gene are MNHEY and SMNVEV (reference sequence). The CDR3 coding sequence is TGTGCCAGCAGTTTTCTGAGGCCCACAGATACGCAGTATTTT. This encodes CASSFLRPTDTQYF.

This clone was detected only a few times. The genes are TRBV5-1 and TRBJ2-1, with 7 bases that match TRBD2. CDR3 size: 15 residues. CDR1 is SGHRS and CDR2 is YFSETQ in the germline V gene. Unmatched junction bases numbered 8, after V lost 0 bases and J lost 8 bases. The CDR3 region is CASSLAAGDTDEQFF. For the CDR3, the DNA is TGCGCCAGCAGCTTGGCGGCGGGGGATACGGATGAGCAGTTCTTC.

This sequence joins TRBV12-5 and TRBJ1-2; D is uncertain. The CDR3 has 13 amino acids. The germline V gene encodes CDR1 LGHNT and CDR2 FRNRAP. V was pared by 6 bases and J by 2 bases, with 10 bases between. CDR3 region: CASGATVNYGYTF. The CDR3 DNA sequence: TGTGCTAGTGGGGCTACAGTGAACTATGGCTACACCTTC.

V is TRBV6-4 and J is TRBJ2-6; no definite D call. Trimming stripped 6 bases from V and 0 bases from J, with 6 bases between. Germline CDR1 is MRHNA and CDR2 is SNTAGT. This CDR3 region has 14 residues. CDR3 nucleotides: TGTGCCAGCAGCCCCGTCTCTGGGGCCAACGTCCTGACTTTC. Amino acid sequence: CASSPVSGANVLTF.